Shown below are 15 T cell receptor beta chains from a single sample sequenced in a study of graft-versus-host responses after intestinal transplantation. Sequencing was performed with immunoSEQ multiplex PCR; in TCRdb, only in-frame clones are kept and a portion is missing. The table includes about 45,000 clones, about 91% detected once. Sequences were derived from PBMCs, sampled 524 days after transplant. The receptors come from a human patient who received an intestinal transplant, so some T cells may come from the graft donor.

The table lists this clone with a count of one. The gene calls are TRBV6-5 and TRBJ1-5, with D perhaps matching TRBD1 (5 bases). Per the germline V gene, CDR1 is MNHEY and CDR2 is SVGAGI. The CDR3 runs to 13 residues. V was cut by 0 bases and J by 9 bases, with 9 bases left in between. This CDR3 reads CASSYSSGGPQHF. CDR3 coding DNA: TGTGCCAGCAGTTACTCGAGCGGGGGGCCCCAGCATTTT.

The chain is built from TRBV5-1 and TRBJ2-7, with a tentative D call TRBD2 (6 bases). This CDR3 spans 14 amino acids. CDR1 and CDR2 from the germline V gene are SGHRS and YFSETQ. Trimming cost V 1 base and J 2 bases, with 10 bases left between them. This CDR3 reads CASSLHGGTYEQYF. CDR3 bases: TGCGCCAGCAGCTTGCACGGCGGGACCTACGAGCAGTACTTC.

The chain recombines TRBV7-9 with TRBJ1-2; D perhaps matches TRBD1 (5 bases). CDR1 and CDR2 (germline): SEHNR, FQNEAQ (reference sequence). V gave up 4 bases and J gave up 3 bases, with 15 bases separating them. The CDR3 is made up of 15 amino acids. The CDR3 sequence: CASSSFGTDDYGYTF. For the CDR3, the DNA is TGTGCCAGCAGCTCATTCGGGACGGATGACTATGGCTACACCTTC.

The chain couples TRBV7-8 to TRBJ2-3; 12 bases align to TRBD2. The CDR3 contains 16 residues. Germline assignment: CDR1 SGHVS and CDR2 FQNEAQ. Trimming cost V 5 bases and J 4 bases; bases outside gene matches: 7. The CDR3 DNA is TGTGCCAGCAGCCTAAAGCGACTAGCGGGAGCAGATACGCAGTATTTT. Translation gives CASSLKRLAGADTQYF.

The chain uses TRBV4-3 and TRBJ1-1, with 9 bases fitting TRBD1. V shed 0 bases and J 5 bases; nucleotides not matched to a gene: 7. The CDR3 extends over 16 amino acids. Germline lookup yields CDR1 LGHNA and CDR2 YSLEER. CDR3 loop: CASSQDSQGAGTEAFF. The CDR3 nucleotides read TGCGCCAGCAGCCAAGATTCACAGGGGGCCGGGACTGAAGCTTTCTTT.

V usage is TRBV28 and J usage is TRBJ2-4; a possible D gene is TRBD2 (6 bases). The CDR3 sequence is 15 residues long. The V end lost 0 bases, the J end lost 7 bases, and 13 bases lay between the germline ends. Germline V CDR1 and CDR2: MDHEN, SYDVKM. This CDR3 is CASSLWGWEDNIQYF. The CDR3 DNA reads as TGTGCCAGCAGTTTATGGGGTTGGGAGGACAACATTCAGTACTTC.

The chain employs TRBV11-2 and TRBJ2-7; D is unresolved. Per germline, CDR1 SGHAT and CDR2 FQNNGV. CDR3 length: 15 residues. Trimming cost V 5 bases and J 3 bases, with 17 bases left between them. The CDR3 region is CASSPPEGFLYEQYF. The CDR3 DNA reads TGTGCCAGCAGCCCACCGGAAGGTTTCCTCTACGAGCAGTACTTC.

This chain joins TRBV7-2 and TRBJ1-3; no clear D gene. V was shortened by 2 bases and J by 0 bases, with 5 bases between the two germline ends. The CDR3 extends over 14 amino acids. Germline CDR1 SGHTA, CDR2 FQGNSA. The CDR3 DNA sequence: TGTGCCAGCAGCTTATTCATCTCTGGAAACACCATATATTTT. Encoded protein: CASSLFISGNTIYF. The whole variable domain, remainder taken from reference TRBV7-2 and TRBJ1-3, is GAGVSQSPSNKVTEKGKDVELRCDPISGHTALYWYRQSLGQGLEFLIYFQGNSAPDKSGLPSDRFSAERTGGSVSTLTIQRTQQEDSAVYLCASSLFISGNTIYFGEGSWLTVV.

This clone was observed a single time. The rearrangement links TRBV27 to TRBJ2-7; 9 bases are shared with TRBD1. The CDR3 spans 15 residues. Germline CDR1 reads MNHEY; CDR2 reads SMNVEV (reference sequence). Trimming at V came to 3 bases and at J to 2 bases, leaving 5 bases not matched to a gene. For the CDR3, the DNA is TGTGCCAGCAGTTTTACCGGGACAGGGACCTACGAGCAGTACTTC. Protein product: CASSFTGTGTYEQYF.

V and J are TRBV4-1 and TRBJ2-7, with 7 bases identical to TRBD1. Per the germline V gene, CDR1 is MGHRA and CDR2 is YSYEKL. The CDR3 extends over 18 amino acids. V shed 1 base, J shed 1 base, and the junction held 13 bases outside the gene matches. The CDR3 sequence: CASSQAPPRTGLSYEQYF. CDR3 nucleotides: TGCGCCAGCAGCCAAGCCCCCCCGAGGACAGGCCTTTCCTACGAGCAGTACTTC.

V gene TRBV6-5 combines with J gene TRBJ1-1, with no clear D. The V end lost 2 bases, the J end lost 4 bases, and 14 bases lay between the germline ends. Per the germline V gene, CDR1 is MNHEY and CDR2 is SVGAGI. The CDR3 runs to 15 residues. For the CDR3, the DNA is TGTGCCAGCAGTTACGGAAACCCAGGAGGCACTGAAGCTTTCTTT. It translates to CASSYGNPGGTEAFF.

The gene calls are TRBV4-3 and TRBJ2-2; D uncertain. CDR1 and CDR2 (germline): LGHNA, YSLEER. The CDR3 has 15 residues. V gave up 1 base and J gave up 7 bases, with 13 bases separating them. The CDR3: CASSQGTLERGELFF. The DNA of the CDR3 is TGCGCCAGCAGCCAAGGGACCCTCGAACGCGGGGAGCTGTTTTTT.

This chain joins TRBV7-8 and TRBJ1-1; D not resolved. Between the trimmed V and J ends, which lost 5 bases and 0 bases, there was a span of 7 bases. The CDR3 runs to 13 residues. Germline CDR1 and CDR2: SGHVS and FQNEAQ. CDR3 in DNA: TGTGCCAGCAGCCTATCCCTGAACACTGAAGCTTTCTTT. The encoded protein is CASSLSLNTEAFF.

The chain uses TRBV7-8 and TRBJ2-5, with unresolved D. Judging by the DNA end, TRBJ2-7 fits better; the J call may be wrong. The CDR3 totals 16 residues. Germline CDR1 reads SGHVS; CDR2 reads FQNEAQ. CDR3 sequence: CASSTTALAPAYEQYF. CDR3 nucleotides: TGTGCCAGCAGTACCACCGCACTGGCGCCCGCCTACGAGCAGTACTTC.

The chain carries TRBV19 and TRBJ1-1; tentatively, D is TRBD1 (6 bases). This CDR3 region has 12 residues. Deletions cut 9 bases from V and 10 bases from J, with 18 bases between. The V gene's germline CDR1 is LNHDA and CDR2 SQIVND (reference sequence). The CDR3 reads CASRRGGERAFF. Here the CDR3 DNA reads TGTGCCAGCAGAAGGGGGGGAGAGCGAGCTTTCTTT. Together with reference TRBV19 and TRBJ1-1, the CDR3 gives the full variable domain: DGGITQSPKYLFRKEGQNVTLSCEQNLNHDAMYWYRQDPGQGLRLIYYSQIVNDFQKGDIAEGYSVSREKKESFPLTVTSAQKNPTAFYLCASRRGGERAFFGQGTRLTVV.